This paragraph reports one T cell receptor beta chain. This clone appeared a few times. Its antigen specificity is not known. Within one base of it there is no much larger clone, and no base qualities were kept. This record belongs to a study of CD8+ T cells in alopecia areata (dated by TCRdb to the late 2010s). Context from the whole study: The treated patients took part in an open-label pilot trial in which moderate-to-severe alopecia areata was treated with oral tofacitinib at 5 to 10 mg twice daily. Tofacitinib was administered for 6 to 18 months, and 6 months of follow-up off drug were then conducted to assess delayed response and recurrence. Disease severity in treated patients was measured with the SALT score, which quantifies the percentage of affected scalp surface area. Biopsies were taken from tofacitinib-treated patients at baseline and again at 4 and 24 weeks into treatment, and several of those patients also had a later scalp biopsy. immunoSEQ multiplex PCR using 35 Vbeta forward primers and 13 Jbeta reverse primers was used to amplify TCRbeta CDR3 regions. The study used high-throughput TCRbeta sequencing to examine T cell clonal expansion in alopecia areata, in both the C3H/HeJ mouse model and human patients. Clonality in the scalp was compared among normal scalp (n=4), patchy alopecia areata scalp (n=8), and alopecia totalis/universalis scalp (n=8). RNA came from the PAXgene miRNA kit for fixed scalp, the miRNeasy kit for PBMCs, and the RNeasy kit for mouse skin. Human TCRbeta sequencing covered scalp tissue and sorted CD4+ and CD8+ peripheral blood T cells from patchy and totalis/universalis alopecia areata patients and healthy controls.

The treatment or condition label, read with the paper, signifies: oral pan-JAK inhibitor, 5-10 mg twice daily. Lesional scalp punch biopsies and peripheral blood were collected from alopecia areata patients. PBMCs were separated by density centrifugation and stained for CD3, CD4 and CD8, after which CD4+ and CD8+ T cells were sorted on a FACSAria. What the research found in general, with its limitations: Unlike mouse skin, which is dominated by gammadelta T cells, normal human skin has resident alphabeta T cells that are also sequenced, and this complicates analysis of the scalp TCR repertoire. Because the treated cohort was small and had only one nonresponder, larger studies are needed to examine links between baseline CD8+ expansion and response. Many expanded lesional clones were found to persist in scalp and blood during tofacitinib treatment, and relapse after treatment cessation may be partly explained by this persistence. With tofacitinib, both scalp clonality and the number of expanded CD8+ clones among the top 100 scalp clones went down significantly. Shared TCR sequences between patients were less evident than in mice, which may be partly attributable to HLA diversity in the patient population. Lesional scalp, especially in alopecia totalis/universalis, showed higher clonality and more expanded CD8+ clones than normal scalp, suggesting antigenic drive.

The CDR3 measures 14 amino acids from cysteine to phenylalanine. Just CDR3 DNA is preserved here, 42 bases in frame from base 1. V lost 2 bases and J lost 7 bases; the stretch between them is 12 bases long. The germline V gene specifies SGHRS as CDR1 and YFSETQ as CDR2. Library creation used the immunoSEQ multiplex PCR assay. RNA was extracted from all samples and reverse transcribed into cDNA, which served as template for TCR sequencing. First-strand cDNA was synthesized using SuperScript III with a 2:1 mix of oligo-dT and random hexamers. A synthetic immune receptor repertoire was used to gauge amplification bias, and whatever bias remained was removed computationally. The paper's processing steps were these. Raw reads were preprocessed for error removal, and CDR3 was defined according to IMGT conventions as running from the conserved cysteine to phenylalanine. Clonality was computed by normalizing Shannon entropy by log2 of the number of productive unique TCRs and subtracting the result from 1. Scalp TCRbeta sequences were cross-referenced with sorted blood CD4 and CD8 repertoires so that the CD4 or CD8 identity of scalp clones could be inferred. TCRdb holds this immuneACCESS table with in-frame rearrangements only. Some clones are missing; in checked studies, unresolved V genes explain under half, and the rest has no known cause. The V and J calls and clone size come from that table; D and trimming were worked out from the DNA. This sample comprises hundreds of thousands of clones, approximately 67% of them detected only once. Roughly 1.2% of the sample is taken by the ten largest.

The rearrangement joined TRBV5-1 to TRBJ1-4, with the D gene not clear enough to name. The specimen was CD4+ T cells sorted from blood, collected at week 44, from a patient treated with tofacitinib. The sequence derives from a human donor with alopecia areata. The CDR3: CASSFGEDGEKLFF. The bases are TGCGCCAGCAGCTTTGGGGAGGATGGTGAAAAACTGTTTTTT.